This TCR beta chain derives from a study of PD-L1 blockade in urothelial cancer. Whole-study context: Patients went on atezolizumab in the mid-2010s, receiving 1,200 mg intravenously every 3 weeks. Findings of the study overall: Patients who had durable benefit saw their tumor-associated blood clones expand more at 3 weeks. Better survival was forecast by a pretreatment blood TCR clonality below the median.

With regard to this clone: Antigen unknown.

Specified time point: peripheral blood 6 weeks after treatment start. Patients had urothelial carcinoma that was locally advanced or metastatic. TCRdb's copy holds only in-frame clones and misses some; the assay was immunoSEQ multiplex PCR. The sample has around 100,000 clones, approximately 90% seen once. This receptor was identified in a man in his sixties with urothelial cancer. This material consisted of PBMCs, taken around atezolizumab (anti-PD-L1) treatment.

CDR3 residues: CASSLTGSLYEQYF. The CDR3 DNA reads as TGTGCCAGCAGTTTAACCGGGAGCCTCTACGAGCAGTACTTC. J is TRBJ2-7 and V is TRBV27; tentatively, D is TRBD2 (6 bases). Between the trimmed V and J ends, which lost 2 bases and 3 bases, there was a span of 11 bases. The CDR3 is made up of 14 amino acids. Looked up from germline, CDR1 is MNHEY and CDR2 is SMNVEV (reference sequence).